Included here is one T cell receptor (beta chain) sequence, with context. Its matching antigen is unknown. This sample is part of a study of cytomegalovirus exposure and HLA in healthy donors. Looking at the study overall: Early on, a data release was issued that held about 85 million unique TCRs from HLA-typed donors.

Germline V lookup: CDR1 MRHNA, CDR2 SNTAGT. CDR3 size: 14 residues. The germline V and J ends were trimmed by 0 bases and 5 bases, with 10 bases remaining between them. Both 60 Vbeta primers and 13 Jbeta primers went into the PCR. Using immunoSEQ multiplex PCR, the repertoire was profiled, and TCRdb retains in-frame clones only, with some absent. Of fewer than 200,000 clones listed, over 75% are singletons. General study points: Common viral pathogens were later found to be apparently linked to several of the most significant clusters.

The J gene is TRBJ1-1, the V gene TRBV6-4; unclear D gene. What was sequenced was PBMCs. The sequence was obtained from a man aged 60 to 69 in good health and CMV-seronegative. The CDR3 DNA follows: TGTGCCAGCAGTGACTCGAGTCGCGGGACTGAAGCTTTCTTT. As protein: CASSDSSRGTEAFF.